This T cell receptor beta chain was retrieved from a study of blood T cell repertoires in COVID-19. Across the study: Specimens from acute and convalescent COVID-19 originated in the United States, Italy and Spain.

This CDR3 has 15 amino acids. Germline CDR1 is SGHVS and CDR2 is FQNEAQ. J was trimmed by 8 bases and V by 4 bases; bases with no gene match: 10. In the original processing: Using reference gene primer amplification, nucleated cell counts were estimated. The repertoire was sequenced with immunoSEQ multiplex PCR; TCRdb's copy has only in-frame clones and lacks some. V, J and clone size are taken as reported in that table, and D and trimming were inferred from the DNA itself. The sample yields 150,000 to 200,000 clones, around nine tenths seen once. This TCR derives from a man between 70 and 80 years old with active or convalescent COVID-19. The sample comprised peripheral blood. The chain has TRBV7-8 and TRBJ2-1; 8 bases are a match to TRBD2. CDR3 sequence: CASSSFSGKFDEQFF. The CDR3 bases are TGTGCCAGCAGCTCCTTTAGCGGGAAGTTCGATGAGCAGTTCTTC.